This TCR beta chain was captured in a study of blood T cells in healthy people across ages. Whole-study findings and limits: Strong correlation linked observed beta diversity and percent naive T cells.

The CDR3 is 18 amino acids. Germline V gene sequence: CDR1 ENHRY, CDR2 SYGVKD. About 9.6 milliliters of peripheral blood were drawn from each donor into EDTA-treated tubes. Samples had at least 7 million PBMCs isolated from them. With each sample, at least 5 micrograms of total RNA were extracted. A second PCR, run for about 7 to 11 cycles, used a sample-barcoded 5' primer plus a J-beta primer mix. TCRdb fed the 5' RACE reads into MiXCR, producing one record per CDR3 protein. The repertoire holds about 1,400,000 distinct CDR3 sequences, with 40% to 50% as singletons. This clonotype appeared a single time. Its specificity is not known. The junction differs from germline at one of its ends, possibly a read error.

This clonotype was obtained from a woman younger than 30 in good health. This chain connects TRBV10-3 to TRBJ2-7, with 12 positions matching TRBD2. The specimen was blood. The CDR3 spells CAISPTSGSPSVSYERYF. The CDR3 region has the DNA TGTGCCATCAGTCCGACTAGCGGGAGCCCATCCGTCTCCTACGAGCGGTACTTC.